A single sample gave rise to the 17 T cell receptor beta chains below, sequenced in a study of a mutant IDH1 vaccine in newly diagnosed glioma. Produced via immunoSEQ multiplex PCR; TCRdb's table is partial and in-frame only. The table lists about 68,000 clones, 84% of them singletons, with about 12% in the top ten. Time point indicated: week 35, safety follow-up. Every single dose of the vaccine, 300 ug of mutant IDH1 20-mer peptide, came with topical imiquimod. Antigens of these TCRs are unknown. The sample was PBMCs, taken from a glioma patient whose treatment included an IDH1 peptide vaccine. These receptors were collected from a man younger than 30 with glioma.

The chain uses TRBV5-6 and TRBJ2-3, with 12 bases lining up with TRBD1. CDR1 is SGHDT, CDR2 YYEEEE, per germline. The junction had 4 bases not matched to a gene; V was cut back by 4 bases and J by 4 bases. The CDR3 length is 15 residues. CDR3 sequence: CASSPGTGGADTQYF. The CDR3 DNA is TGTGCCAGCAGCCCCGGGACAGGGGGCGCAGATACGCAGTATTTT.

This clone was seen more than once but under ten times. V and J are TRBV27 and TRBJ1-1; 9 bases align to TRBD1. The V gene's germline CDR1 is MNHEY and CDR2 SMNVEV (reference sequence). V was pared by 2 bases and J by 5 bases, with 9 bases of the junction left unmatched. The CDR3 is 16 residues long. CDR3 in DNA: TGTGCCAGCAGTTTAGGGACAGGGAATTTGGGAACTGAAGCTTTCTTT. Amino acids: CASSLGTGNLGTEAFF.

The chain combines TRBV28 with TRBJ2-2; tentative D call: TRBD1 (5 bases). Germline loops: CDR1 MDHEN, CDR2 SYDVKM. Trimming took off 2 bases at V and 0 bases at J, with 16 bases between the two ends. The CDR3 totals 18 residues. The CDR3 DNA reads TGTGCCAGCAGTTTAAAGGGGCTCAGCCTCGCGAACACCGGGGAGCTGTTTTTT. As protein: CASSLKGLSLANTGELFF.

The rearrangement joins TRBV19 to TRBJ1-4; TRBD1 aligns across 7 bases. The CDR3 spans 15 residues. V shed 4 bases and J 4 bases; nucleotides not matched to a gene: 6. Germline V gene data show CDR1 as LNHDA and CDR2 as SQIVND (reference sequence). Here the CDR3 DNA reads TGTGCCAGTAGTACGGGACAGACCCGTAATGAAAAACTGTTTTTT. This gives the protein CASSTGQTRNEKLFF.

V and J are TRBV7-9 and TRBJ1-1; no definite D call. The CDR3 loop spans 16 amino acids. Trimming took off 2 bases at V and 0 bases at J, with 13 bases between the two ends. Germline V lookup: CDR1 SEHNR, CDR2 FQNEAQ (reference sequence). The CDR3 DNA reads as TGTGCCAGCAGCTTATATCCGGACGGAATGAACACTGAAGCTTTCTTT. Protein: CASSLYPDGMNTEAFF.

The V call is TRBV15, the J call TRBJ1-1; no firm D call. V was cut by 1 base and J by 3 bases, with 9 bases left in between. The CDR3 has 14 amino acids. The germline CDR1 and CDR2 sequences are LNHNV and YYDKDF (reference sequence). The CDR3 reads CATSRGFSYTEAFF. The DNA for the CDR3 is TGTGCCACCAGCAGAGGGTTTAGCTACACTGAAGCTTTCTTT.

The chain joins TRBV19 to TRBJ2-3, with TRBD2 matching 7 bases. There are 14 residues in the CDR3. The germline CDR1 and CDR2 sequences are LNHDA and SQIVND (reference sequence). J was trimmed by 6 bases and V by 9 bases; bases with no gene match: 12. In DNA form, the CDR3 reads TGTGCCAGCCGGAGGGGCGGGAGCTCGGATACGCAGTATTTT. Translating it yields CASRRGGSSDTQYF.

The chain recombines TRBV9 with TRBJ2-5; tentative D call: TRBD1 (6 bases). CDR1 SGDLS and CDR2 YYNGEE come from the germline V gene. Trimming took 2 bases from V and 4 from J, leaving 12 bases between them. This CDR3 has 14 residues. DNA of the CDR3: TGTGCCAGCAGCGTGGGCAGGGGCACAGAGACCCAGTACTTC. Its protein is CASSVGRGTETQYF.

The table lists this clone with a few counts. The chain uses TRBV29-1 and TRBJ1-1; D gene uncertain. Germline lookup yields CDR1 SQVTM and CDR2 ANQGSEA. The CDR3 length is 13 residues. Trimming stripped 5 bases from V and 0 bases from J, with 10 bases between. The CDR3 protein is CSVNNGLNTEAFF. In nucleotides, the CDR3 is TGCAGCGTTAATAACGGATTGAACACTGAAGCTTTCTTT.

The chain employs TRBV2 and TRBJ2-5; D gene ambiguous. CDR1 and CDR2 (germline): SNHLY, FYNNEI. The CDR3 has 11 residues. With 4 bases removed from V and 5 bases from J, the gap between germline ends came to 5 bases. The DNA for the CDR3 is TGTGCCAGCAGTGTAGGGGAGACCCAGTACTTC. This codes for CASSVGETQYF.

This chain connects TRBV5-4 to TRBJ2-3; no clear D. The length of the CDR3 is 12 residues. The germline V gene encodes CDR1 SGHNT and CDR2 YYREEE (reference sequence). The germline V and J ends were trimmed by 2 bases and 4 bases, with 5 bases remaining between them. The CDR3 loop is CASSFSADTQYF. CDR3 in DNA: TGTGCCAGCAGCTTTTCAGCAGATACGCAGTATTTT. Supplemented by reference TRBV5-4 and TRBJ2-3, the full variable domain reads ETGVTQSPTHLIKTRGQQVTLRCSSQSGHNTVSWYQQALGQGPQFIFQYYREEENGRGNFPPRFSGLQFPNYSSELNVNALELDDSALYLCASSFSADTQYFGPGTRLTVL.

This rearrangement joins TRBV30 to TRBJ2-7; D gene ambiguous. The CDR3 is made up of 15 amino acids. From germline, CDR1 is GTSNPN and CDR2 SVGIG (reference sequence). V gave up 6 bases and J gave up 0 bases, with 18 bases separating them. CDR3 loop: CACTPWPNLSYEQYF. The CDR3 coding sequence is TGTGCCTGCACGCCTTGGCCCAACCTCTCCTACGAGCAGTACTTC.

The J gene is TRBJ2-5, the V gene TRBV5-1, with a weak D call TRBD2 (6 bases). CDR1 is SGHRS, CDR2 YFSETQ, per germline. V gave up 3 bases and J gave up 5 bases, with 14 bases separating them. CDR3 size: 14 residues. CDR3 DNA: TGCGCCAGCAGCTGGAGGGCTATCGGGGAGACCCAGTACTTC. Translating gives CASSWRAIGETQYF.

The V and J genes are TRBV15 and TRBJ1-4; D possibly corresponds to TRBD1 (6 bases). Germline V gene data show CDR1 as LNHNV and CDR2 as YYDKDF (reference sequence). Trimming cost V 3 bases and J 7 bases, with 18 bases left between them. The CDR3 covers 16 residues. The CDR3 sequence: CATSREGGAVGEKLFF. DNA for the CDR3: TGTGCCACCAGCAGGGAGGGGGGAGCGGTCGGTGAAAAACTGTTTTTT.

Note on this clone: The germline gene is not matched at one end of the junction; a read error may be the cause. J is TRBJ2-1 and V is TRBV7-7; TRBD2 is a possible D gene (7 bases). The CDR3 is 15 residues long. Germline CDR1 reads SSHAT; CDR2 reads FNYEAQ (reference sequence). CDR3 nucleotides: TGTGCTAGCAGCTTAGGGGGGGCCGGCCACAATGAGCAGTTCTTC. Its translation: CASSLGGAGHNEQFF.

This clone was recorded only once. V and J are TRBV7-9 and TRBJ2-7; D possibly corresponds to TRBD2 (6 bases). CDR1 is SEHNR and CDR2 is FQNEAQ in the germline V gene (reference sequence). Trimming took 2 bases from V and 4 from J, leaving 24 bases between them. This CDR3 contains 18 residues. The CDR3 region is CASSLPSRGSGRRYEQYF. DNA of the CDR3: TGTGCCAGCAGCTTACCCTCCCGGGGGAGCGGCCGGAGGTACGAGCAGTACTTC.

V gene TRBV19 combines with J gene TRBJ1-5; D is possibly TRBD1 (5 bases). CDR1 is LNHDA and CDR2 is SQIVND in the germline V gene (reference sequence). This CDR3 is 15 amino acids long. V was pared by 8 bases and J by 1 base, with 15 bases between. This chain's CDR3 is CASRTRQLSNQPQHF. CDR3 nucleotides: TGTGCCAGTCGAACTAGACAGCTAAGCAATCAGCCCCAGCATTTT. The complete variable domain, with remaining parts taken from reference TRBV19 and TRBJ1-5, reads DGGITQSPKYLFRKEGQNVTLSCEQNLNHDAMYWYRQDPGQGLRLIYYSQIVNDFQKGDIAEGYSVSREKKESFPLTVTSAQKNPTAFYLCASRTRQLSNQPQHFGDGTRLSIL.